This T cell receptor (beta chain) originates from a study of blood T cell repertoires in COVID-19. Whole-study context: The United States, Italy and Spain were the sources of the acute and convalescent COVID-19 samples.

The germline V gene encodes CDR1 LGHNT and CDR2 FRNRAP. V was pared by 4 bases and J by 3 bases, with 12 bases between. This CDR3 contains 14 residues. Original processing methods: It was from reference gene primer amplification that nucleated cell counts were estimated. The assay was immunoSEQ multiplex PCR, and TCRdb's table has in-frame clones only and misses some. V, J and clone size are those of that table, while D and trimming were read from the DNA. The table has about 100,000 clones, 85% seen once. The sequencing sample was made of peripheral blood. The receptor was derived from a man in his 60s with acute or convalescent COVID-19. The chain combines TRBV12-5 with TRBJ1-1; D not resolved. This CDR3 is CASGSPPSDTEAFF. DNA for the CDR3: TGTGCTAGTGGTTCCCCCCCGTCGGACACTGAAGCTTTCTTT.